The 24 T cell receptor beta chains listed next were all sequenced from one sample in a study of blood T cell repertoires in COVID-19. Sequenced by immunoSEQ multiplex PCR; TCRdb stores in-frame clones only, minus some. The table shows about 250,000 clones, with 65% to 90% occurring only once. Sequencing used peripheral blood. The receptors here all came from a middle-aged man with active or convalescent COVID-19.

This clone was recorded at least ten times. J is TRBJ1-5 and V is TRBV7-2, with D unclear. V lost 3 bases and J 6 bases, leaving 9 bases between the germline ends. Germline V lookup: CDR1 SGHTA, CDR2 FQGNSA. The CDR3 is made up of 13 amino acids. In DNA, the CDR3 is TGTGCCAGCAGCTTCGAGGGAAGTCAGCCCCAGCATTTT. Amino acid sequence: CASSFEGSQPQHF.

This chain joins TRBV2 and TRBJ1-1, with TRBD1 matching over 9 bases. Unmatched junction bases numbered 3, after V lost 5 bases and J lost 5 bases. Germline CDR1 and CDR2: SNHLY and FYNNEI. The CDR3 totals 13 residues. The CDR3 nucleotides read TGTGCCAGCAGTCCCGGGACAGGGACTGAAGCTTTCTTT. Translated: CASSPGTGTEAFF.

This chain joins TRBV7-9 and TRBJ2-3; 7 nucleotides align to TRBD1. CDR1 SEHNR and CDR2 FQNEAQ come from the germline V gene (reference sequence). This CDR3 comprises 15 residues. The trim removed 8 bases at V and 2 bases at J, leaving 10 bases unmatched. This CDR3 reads CASAPTGLPTDTQYF. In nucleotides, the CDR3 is TGTGCCAGCGCCCCGACAGGGTTACCCACAGATACGCAGTATTTT.

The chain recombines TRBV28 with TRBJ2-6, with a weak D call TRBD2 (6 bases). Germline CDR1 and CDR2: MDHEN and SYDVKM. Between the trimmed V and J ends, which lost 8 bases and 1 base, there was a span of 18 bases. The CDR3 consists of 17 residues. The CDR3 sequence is CASARLAGRSGANVLTF. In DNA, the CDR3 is TGTGCCAGCGCCCGACTTGCGGGAAGATCTGGGGCCAACGTCCTGACTTTC.

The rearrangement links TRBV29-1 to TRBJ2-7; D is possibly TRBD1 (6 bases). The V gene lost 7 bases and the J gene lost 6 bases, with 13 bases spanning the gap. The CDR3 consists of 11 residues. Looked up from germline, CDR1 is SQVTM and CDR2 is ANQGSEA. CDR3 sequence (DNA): TGCAGCGCAAGGGGGTCTAGCGAGCAGTACTTC. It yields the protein CSARGSSEQYF.

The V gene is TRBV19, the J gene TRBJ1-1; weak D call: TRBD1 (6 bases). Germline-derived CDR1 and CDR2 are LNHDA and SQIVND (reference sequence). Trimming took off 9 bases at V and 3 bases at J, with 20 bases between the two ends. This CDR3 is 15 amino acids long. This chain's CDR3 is CASRGTGASYTEAFF. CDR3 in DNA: TGTGCCAGCAGGGGTACGGGCGCCTCGTACACTGAAGCTTTCTTT.

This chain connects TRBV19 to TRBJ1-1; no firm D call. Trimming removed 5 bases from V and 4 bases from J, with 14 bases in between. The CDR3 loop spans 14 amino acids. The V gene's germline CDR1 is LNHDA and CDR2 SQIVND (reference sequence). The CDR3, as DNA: TGTGCCAGTAGTTCATCGTGGGCCCGCACTGAAGCTTTCTTT. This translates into CASSSSWARTEAFF.

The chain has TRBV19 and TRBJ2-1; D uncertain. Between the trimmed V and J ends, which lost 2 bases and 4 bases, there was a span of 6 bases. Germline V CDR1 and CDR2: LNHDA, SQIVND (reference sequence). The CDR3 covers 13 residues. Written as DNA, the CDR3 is TGTGCCAGTAGTATAAACAAATACAATGAGCAGTTCTTC. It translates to CASSINKYNEQFF. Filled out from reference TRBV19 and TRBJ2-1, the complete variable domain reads DGGITQSPKYLFRKEGQNVTLSCEQNLNHDAMYWYRQDPGQGLRLIYYSQIVNDFQKGDIAEGYSVSREKKESFPLTVTSAQKNPTAFYLCASSINKYNEQFFGPGTRLTVL.

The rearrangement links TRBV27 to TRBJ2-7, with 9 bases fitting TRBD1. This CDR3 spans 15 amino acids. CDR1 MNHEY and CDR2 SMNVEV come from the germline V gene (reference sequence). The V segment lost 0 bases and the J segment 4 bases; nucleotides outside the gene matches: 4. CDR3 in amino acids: CASSLSGTGLYEQYF. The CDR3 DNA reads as TGTGCCAGCAGTTTATCCGGGACAGGGCTTTACGAGCAGTACTTC.

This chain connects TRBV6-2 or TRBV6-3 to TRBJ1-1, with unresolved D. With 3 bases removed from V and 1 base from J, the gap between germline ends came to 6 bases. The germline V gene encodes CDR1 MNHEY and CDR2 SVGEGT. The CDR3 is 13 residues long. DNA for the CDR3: TGTGCCAGCAGTTATCTTCCGAACACTGAAGCTTTCTTT. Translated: CASSYLPNTEAFF.

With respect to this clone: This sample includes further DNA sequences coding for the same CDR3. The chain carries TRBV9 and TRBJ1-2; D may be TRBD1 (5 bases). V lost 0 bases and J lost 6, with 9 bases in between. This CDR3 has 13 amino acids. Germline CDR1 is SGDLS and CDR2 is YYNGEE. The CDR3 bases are TGTGCCAGCAGCGTAGGGCAGGGTGATGGCTACACCTTC. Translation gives CASSVGQGDGYTF.

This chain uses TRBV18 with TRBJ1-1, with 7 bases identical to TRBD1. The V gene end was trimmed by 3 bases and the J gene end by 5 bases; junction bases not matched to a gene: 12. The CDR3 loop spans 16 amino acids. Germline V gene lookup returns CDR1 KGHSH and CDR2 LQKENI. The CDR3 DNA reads TGTGCCAGCTCACCGACGACAGGGAGAATAGGGACTGAAGCTTTCTTT. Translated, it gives CASSPTTGRIGTEAFF.

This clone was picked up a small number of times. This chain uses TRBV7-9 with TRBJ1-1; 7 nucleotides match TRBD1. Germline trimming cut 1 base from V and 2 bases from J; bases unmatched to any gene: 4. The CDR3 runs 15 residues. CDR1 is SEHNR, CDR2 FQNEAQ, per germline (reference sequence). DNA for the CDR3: TGTGCCAGCAGCTTAGTTGGACAGGCTAACACTGAAGCTTTCTTT. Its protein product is CASSLVGQANTEAFF.

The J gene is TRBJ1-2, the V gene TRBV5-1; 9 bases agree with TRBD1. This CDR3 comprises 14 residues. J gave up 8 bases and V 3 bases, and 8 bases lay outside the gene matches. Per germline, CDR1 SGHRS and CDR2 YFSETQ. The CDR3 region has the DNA TGCGCCAGCAGCTGGGGACAGGGAAAGGAGGGCTACACCTTC. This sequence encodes CASSWGQGKEGYTF.

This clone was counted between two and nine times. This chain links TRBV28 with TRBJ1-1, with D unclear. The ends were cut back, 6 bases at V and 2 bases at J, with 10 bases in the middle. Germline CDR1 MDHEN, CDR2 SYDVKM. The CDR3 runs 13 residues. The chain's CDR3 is CASSRSPNTEAFF. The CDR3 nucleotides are TGTGCCAGCAGCCGGAGTCCCAACACTGAAGCTTTCTTT.

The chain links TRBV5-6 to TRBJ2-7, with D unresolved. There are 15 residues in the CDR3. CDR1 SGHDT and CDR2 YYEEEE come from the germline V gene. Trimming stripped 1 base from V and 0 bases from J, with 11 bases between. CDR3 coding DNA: TGTGCCAGCAGCTTGCTAGGCCATAGCTCCTACGAGCAGTACTTC. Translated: CASSLLGHSSYEQYF.

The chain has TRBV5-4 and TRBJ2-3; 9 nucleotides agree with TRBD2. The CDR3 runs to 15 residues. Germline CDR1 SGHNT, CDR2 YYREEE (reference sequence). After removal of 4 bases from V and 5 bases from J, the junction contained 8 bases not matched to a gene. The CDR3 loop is CASSARGAGGDTQYF. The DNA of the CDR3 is TGTGCCAGCAGCGCCCGGGGAGCGGGAGGAGATACGCAGTATTTT. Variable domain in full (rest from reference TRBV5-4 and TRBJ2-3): ETGVTQSPTHLIKTRGQQVTLRCSSQSGHNTVSWYQQALGQGPQFIFQYYREEENGRGNFPPRFSGLQFPNYSSELNVNALELDDSALYLCASSARGAGGDTQYFGPGTRLTVL.

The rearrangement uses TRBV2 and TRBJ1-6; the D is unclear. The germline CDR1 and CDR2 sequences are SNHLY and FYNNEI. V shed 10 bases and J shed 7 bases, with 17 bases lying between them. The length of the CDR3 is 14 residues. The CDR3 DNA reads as TGTGCCACCAAGCCCGGCGGTGAGAATTCACCCCTCCACTTT. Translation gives CATKPGGENSPLHF.

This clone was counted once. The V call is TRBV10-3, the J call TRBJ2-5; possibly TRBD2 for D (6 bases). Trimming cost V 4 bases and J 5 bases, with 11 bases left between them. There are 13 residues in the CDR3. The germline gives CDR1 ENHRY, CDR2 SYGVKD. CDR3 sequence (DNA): TGTGCCATCAGTGCTAGCGCGGGGGAGACCCAGTACTTC. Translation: CAISASAGETQYF.

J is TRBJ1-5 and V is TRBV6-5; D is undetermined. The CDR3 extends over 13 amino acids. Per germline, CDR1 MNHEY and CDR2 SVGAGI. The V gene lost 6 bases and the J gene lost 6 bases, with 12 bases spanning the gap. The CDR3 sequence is CASSLFGGQPQHF. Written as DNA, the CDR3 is TGTGCCAGCAGCCTCTTTGGCGGTCAGCCCCAGCATTTT.

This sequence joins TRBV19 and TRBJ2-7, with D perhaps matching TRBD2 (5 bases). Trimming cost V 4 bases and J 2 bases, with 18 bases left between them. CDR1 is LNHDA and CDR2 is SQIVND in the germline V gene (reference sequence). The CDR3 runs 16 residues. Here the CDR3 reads CASSTLAWEFPYEQYF. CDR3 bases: TGTGCCAGTAGTACCCTAGCATGGGAGTTCCCCTACGAGCAGTACTTC.

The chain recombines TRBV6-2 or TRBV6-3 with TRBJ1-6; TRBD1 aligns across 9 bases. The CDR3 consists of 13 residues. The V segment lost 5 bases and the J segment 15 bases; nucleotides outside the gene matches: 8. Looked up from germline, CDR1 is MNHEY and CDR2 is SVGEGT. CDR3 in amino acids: CASSPGTGIGLHF. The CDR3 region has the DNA TGTGCCAGCAGTCCCGGGACAGGGATCGGCCTCCACTTT.

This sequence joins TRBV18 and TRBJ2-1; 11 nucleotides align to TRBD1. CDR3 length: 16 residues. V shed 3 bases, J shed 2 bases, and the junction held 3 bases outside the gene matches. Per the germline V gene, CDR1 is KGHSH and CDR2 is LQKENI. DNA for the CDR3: TGTGCCAGCTCACCTCCGGGACAGGGGGCCTACAATGAGCAGTTCTTC. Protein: CASSPPGQGAYNEQFF.

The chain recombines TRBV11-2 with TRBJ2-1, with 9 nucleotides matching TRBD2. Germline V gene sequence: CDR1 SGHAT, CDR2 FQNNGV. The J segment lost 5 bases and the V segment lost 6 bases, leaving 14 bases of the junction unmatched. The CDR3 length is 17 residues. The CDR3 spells CASSQAMRLAEHNEQFF. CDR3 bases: TGTGCCAGCAGTCAAGCGATGCGACTAGCGGAACACAATGAGCAGTTCTTC.